The 10 T cell receptor beta chains presented below share a single source sample, sequenced in a study of blood T cell repertoires in COVID-19. This table comes from immunoSEQ multiplex PCR, and its TCRdb copy is limited to in-frame clones, with some not included. In the table there are about 140,000 clones, around 90% of which are singletons. The sequenced sample was peripheral blood. The receptor set was obtained from a man in his 70s with acute or convalescent COVID-19.

This sequence joins TRBV6-5 and TRBJ2-1, with D tentatively TRBD1 (6 bases). V gave up 6 bases and J gave up 8 bases, with 17 bases separating them. The CDR3 extends over 14 amino acids. Per germline, CDR1 MNHEY and CDR2 SVGAGI. CDR3 in DNA: TGTGCCAGCAGACCCCGACACCCAGGGGATGAGCAGTTCTTC. This translates into CASRPRHPGDEQFF.

Turning to this clone: A read error may produce the germline difference seen at one junction end. The CDR3 sequence: CATSAASGNNGQFF. CDR3 DNA sequence: TGTGCCACCAGTGCGGCTAGCGGGAATAATGGGCAGTTCTTC. The chain has TRBV24-1 and TRBJ2-1; 9 nucleotides agree with TRBD2. Per the germline V gene, CDR1 is KGHDR and CDR2 is SFDVKD. This CDR3 comprises 14 residues.

The chain couples TRBV15 to TRBJ1-5, with 7 positions matching TRBD1. V shed 5 bases and J 7 bases; nucleotides not matched to a gene: 20. The CDR3 length is 18 residues. Germline V lookup: CDR1 LNHNV, CDR2 YYDKDF (reference sequence). The CDR3 region is CATSHFPGGQMRGQPQHF. The DNA of the CDR3 is TGTGCCACCAGCCACTTTCCAGGGGGACAGATGAGGGGGCAGCCCCAGCATTTT. The entire variable domain, with the rest obtained from reference TRBV15 and TRBJ1-5, is as follows: DAMVIQNPRYQVTQFGKPVTLSCSQTLNHNVMYWYQQKSSQAPKLLFHYYDKDFNNEADTPDNFQSRRPNTSFCFLDIRSPGLGDTAMYLCATSHFPGGQMRGQPQHFGDGTRLSIL.

The chain is built from TRBV28 and TRBJ1-5, with a tentative D call TRBD1 (6 bases). CDR1 is MDHEN, CDR2 SYDVKM, per germline. The V and J ends lost 7 bases and 3 bases respectively, with 10 bases between them. The CDR3 has 13 amino acids. This CDR3 reads CASNQGTNQPQHF. DNA of the CDR3: TGTGCCAGCAACCAGGGGACCAATCAGCCCCAGCATTTT.

The CDR3 nucleotides are TGTGCCAGCAGCTTGTTGGGGCGACAGGCGATGGGTGGCTACACCTTC. Encoded protein: CASSLLGRQAMGGYTF. The chain uses TRBV5-4 and TRBJ1-2; the D gene is possibly TRBD1 (6 bases). Trimming pared 1 base from V and 7 bases from J, leaving 20 bases between. The CDR3 length is 16 residues. The germline CDR1 and CDR2 sequences are SGHNT and YYREEE (reference sequence).

The chain uses TRBV28 and TRBJ2-2, with 7 bases matching TRBD2. Germline-derived CDR1 and CDR2 are MDHEN and SYDVKM. J lost 4 bases, V lost 7 bases, and 12 bases had no gene match. There are 16 residues in the CDR3. CDR3 bases: TGTGCCAGCATCCTATCTAGCGGTTCGGGCACCGGGGAGCTGTTTTTT. The encoded protein is CASILSSGSGTGELFF.

V and J are TRBV6-2 or TRBV6-3 and TRBJ2-5, with 8 positions matching TRBD1. The ends lost 0 bases at V and 0 bases at J; junction bases unmatched: 6. CDR1 MNHEY and CDR2 SVGEGT come from the germline V gene. The CDR3 has 17 residues. The CDR3 spells CASSYSGQGPYQETQYF. The CDR3 DNA reads as TGTGCCAGCAGTTACTCAGGACAGGGACCGTACCAAGAGACCCAGTACTTC.

This clone is a singleton in its sample. The chain employs TRBV28 and TRBJ2-4; D is undetermined. CDR3 length: 14 amino acids. Trimming shortened V by 2 bases and J by 0 bases, and 5 bases separated the two germline ends. The germline V gene has CDR1 MDHEN and CDR2 SYDVKM. The CDR3 sequence is CASSLDLAKNIQYF. CDR3 nucleotides: TGTGCCAGCAGTTTAGACTTAGCCAAAAACATTCAGTACTTC.

This chain joins TRBV25-1 and TRBJ2-5; TRBD1 matches 8 bases. Germline trimming cut 4 bases from V and 4 bases from J; bases unmatched to any gene: 8. From germline, CDR1 is MGHDK and CDR2 SYGVNS. This CDR3 region has 15 residues. CDR3 amino acids: CASSGFTGGSETQYF. The CDR3 region has the DNA TGTGCCAGCAGTGGATTCACAGGGGGATCAGAGACCCAGTACTTC.

The chain recombines TRBV5-8 with TRBJ1-6; unclear D gene. Germline CDR1 and CDR2: SGHTS and YDEGEE. This CDR3 contains 15 residues. Trimming took off 7 bases at V and 7 bases at J, with 18 bases between the two ends. The CDR3 protein is CASRSSRGPNSPLHF. The CDR3 nucleotides read TGTGCCAGCCGTTCCTCCCGGGGTCCAAATTCACCCCTCCACTTT. Supplemented by reference TRBV5-8 and TRBJ1-6, the full variable domain reads EAGVTQSPTHLIKTRGQQATLRCSPISGHTSVYWYQQALGLGLQFLLWYDEGEERNRGNFPPRFSGRQFPNYSSELNVNALELEDSALYLCASRSSRGPNSPLHFGNGTRLTVT.